This passage covers 14 T cell receptor beta chains from one sample sequenced in a study of molecular identifiers for immune sequencing clone quantification. TCRdb re-called the PCR reads through MiXCR, storing one row per CDR3 protein. Found here are roughly 630,000 distinct CDR3 sequences, about 25% of them singletons; the top ten hold about 0.73%. The source material was naive CD8+ T cells from blood, with Jurkat cell RNA spiked in. The subset is: FACS-sorted CD8+CD4-CCR7+CD45RA+ naive T cells. Source of these receptors: a human donor in good health. Some libraries in this study had Jurkat cell RNA spiked in.

The chain links TRBV6-1 to TRBJ2-5, with 9 bases fitting TRBD1. Per germline, CDR1 MNHNS and CDR2 SASEGT. V lost 2 bases and J lost 2; bases outside the gene matches: 9. The CDR3 is 17 residues long. Here the CDR3 reads CASSEIWAGQGQETQYF. CDR3 DNA: TGTGCCAGCAGTGAAATTTGGGCGGGACAGGGTCAAGAGACCCAGTACTTC.

This clonotype appeared many times. V and J are TRBV4-2 and TRBJ1-6; no clear D gene. Trimming removed 0 bases from V and 0 bases from J, with 12 bases in between. Germline V gene sequence: CDR1 LGHNA, CDR2 YNFKEQ. This CDR3 is 18 amino acids long. The CDR3 bases are TGTGCCAGCAGCCAAGATCCAGTGACCAGCTCCTATAATTCACCCCTCCACTTT. Its protein is CASSQDPVTSSYNSPLHF.

This clonotype came up a few times. The genes are TRBV9 and TRBJ2-2; 10 bases line up with TRBD2. CDR1 SGDLS and CDR2 YYNGEE come from the germline V gene. This CDR3 region has 15 residues. The V segment lost 4 bases and the J segment 6 bases; nucleotides outside the gene matches: 6. The CDR3 DNA is TGTGCCAGCAGCTTTAGCGGGGGGTCAGCCGGGGAGCTGTTTTTT. Protein sequence: CASSFSGGSAGELFF.

This clonotype was observed many times. The chain has TRBV12-3 or TRBV12-4 and TRBJ2-3; D uncertain. V was trimmed by 3 bases and J by 1 base, leaving 5 bases between them. The CDR3 totals 13 residues. The CDR3 DNA follows: TGTGCCAGCAGTTTCAGAGGCACAGATACGCAGTATTTT. Its translation is CASSFRGTDTQYF.

Only a few counts were recorded for this clonotype. The chain uses TRBV20-1 and TRBJ2-5, with D uncertain. Looked up from germline, CDR1 is DFQATT and CDR2 is SNEGSKA (reference sequence). V was trimmed by 3 bases and J by 1 base, leaving 12 bases between them. This CDR3 comprises 14 residues. CDR3 loop: CSASVWQTQETQYF. As DNA, the CDR3 is TGCAGTGCTAGTGTTTGGCAGACCCAAGAGACCCAGTACTTC.

The chain uses TRBV27 and TRBJ2-1; TRBD2 matches 9 bases. From germline, CDR1 is MNHEY and CDR2 SMNVEV (reference sequence). With V trimmed by 3 bases and J by 7 bases, 4 bases remained unmatched. The CDR3 extends over 14 amino acids. The CDR3 sequence: CASSFTGLANEQFF. The CDR3 region has the DNA TGTGCCAGCAGTTTTACGGGACTAGCAAATGAGCAGTTCTTC.

This clonotype was observed many times. The chain links TRBV9 to TRBJ2-3; a possible D gene is TRBD1 (5 bases). The germline CDR1 and CDR2 sequences are SGDLS and YYNGEE. Trimming removed 4 bases at V and 1 base at J, with 13 bases between. The length of the CDR3 is 15 residues. CDR3 protein: CASSLTDLGTDTQYF. The CDR3 nucleotides are TGTGCCAGCAGCCTGACAGACCTCGGCACAGATACGCAGTATTTT. Using reference TRBV9 and TRBJ2-3 for the parts outside the CDR3, the full variable domain is DSGVTQTPKHLITATGQRVTLRCSPRSGDLSVYWYQQSLDQGLQFLIQYYNGEERAKGNILERFSAQQFPDLHSELNLSSLELGDSALYFCASSLTDLGTDTQYFGPGTRLTVL.

This clonotype was seen ten or more times. The chain is built from TRBV5-1 and TRBJ1-1; TRBD1 agrees at 10 bases. Germline lookup yields CDR1 SGHRS and CDR2 YFSETQ. This CDR3 has 16 residues. The V segment lost 3 bases and the J segment 3 bases; nucleotides outside the gene matches: 8. Here the CDR3 reads CASSSGDRGFYTEAFF. The CDR3 DNA sequence: TGCGCCAGCAGCTCCGGGGACAGGGGATTTTACACTGAAGCTTTCTTT.

This clonotype was seen more than once but under ten times. J is TRBJ2-2 and V is TRBV20-1; 7 bases line up with TRBD1. The CDR3 sequence is 15 residues long. The V segment lost 5 bases and the J segment 0 bases; nucleotides outside the gene matches: 6. Germline-derived CDR1 and CDR2 are DFQATT and SNEGSKA (reference sequence). Here the CDR3 reads CSAHLGTANTGELFF. The CDR3 nucleotides read TGCAGTGCTCATCTCGGGACAGCGAACACCGGGGAGCTGTTTTTT.

This clonotype was picked up many times. V and J are TRBV4-1 and TRBJ2-7; D unresolved. Trimming stripped 4 bases from V and 2 bases from J, with 9 bases between. The CDR3 runs to 13 residues. CDR1 and CDR2 from the germline V gene are MGHRA and YSYEKL. In DNA, the CDR3 is TGCGCCAGCAGCCCGGTGGTACCCTACGAGCAGTACTTC. It specifies CASSPVVPYEQYF.

This chain joins TRBV27 and TRBJ2-3; TRBD1 matches 8 bases. Germline V CDR1 and CDR2: MNHEY, SMNVEV (reference sequence). The junction had 7 bases not matched to a gene; V was cut back by 11 bases and J by 0 bases. The CDR3 covers 14 residues. The CDR3 here is CAGGTGPSTDTQYF. CDR3 DNA sequence: TGTGCCGGCGGGACAGGCCCTAGCACAGATACGCAGTATTTT.

About this clonotype itself: This sequence may be a read error, since a much larger clone differs from it by one base. V gene TRBV4-3 combines with J gene TRBJ1-2, with 7 bases aligning to TRBD1. Germline CDR1 reads LGHNA; CDR2 reads YSLEER. The CDR3 totals 17 residues. The CDR3 DNA reads as TGCGCCAGCAGCCAAGATTCAGGGACAGTGACTAACTATGGCTTCACCTTC. Translating gives CASSQDSGTVTNYGFTF.

To note about this clonotype: Relative to the germline gene, one junction end is altered; a read error may explain this. The chain has TRBV6-6 and TRBJ2-7, with D unclear. The CDR3 has 15 amino acids. Germline-derived CDR1 and CDR2 are MNHNY and SVGAGI (reference sequence). The CDR3 bases are TGTGCCAGCAGTTACTCGTCGCCAGAAACCTACGGGCAGTACTTC. Protein: CASSYSSPETYGQYF.

This clonotype was detected many times. CDR3 sequence (DNA): TGTGCCAGCAGTTACCTGGCAGGGGGTAGCGAGACCCAGTACTTC. Amino acid sequence: CASSYLAGGSETQYF. This rearrangement joins TRBV6-5 to TRBJ2-5; 7 bases map to TRBD1. This CDR3 is built from 15 residues. J was trimmed by 5 bases and V by 2 bases; bases with no gene match: 8. Germline-derived CDR1 and CDR2 are MNHEY and SVGAGI.